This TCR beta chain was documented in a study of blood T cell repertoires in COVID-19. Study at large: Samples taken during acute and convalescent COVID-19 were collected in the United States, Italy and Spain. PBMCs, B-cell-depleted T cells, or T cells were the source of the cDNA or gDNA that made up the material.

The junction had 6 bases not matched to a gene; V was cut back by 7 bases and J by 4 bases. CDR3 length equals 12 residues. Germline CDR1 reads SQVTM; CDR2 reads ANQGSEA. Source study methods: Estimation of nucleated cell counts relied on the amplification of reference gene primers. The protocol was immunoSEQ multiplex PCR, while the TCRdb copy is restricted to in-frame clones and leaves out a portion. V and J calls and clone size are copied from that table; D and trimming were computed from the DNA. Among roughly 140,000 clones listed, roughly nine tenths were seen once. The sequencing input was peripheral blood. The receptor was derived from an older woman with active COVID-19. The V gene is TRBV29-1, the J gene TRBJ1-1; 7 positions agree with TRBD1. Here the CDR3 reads CSARQGPTEAFF. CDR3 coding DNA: TGCAGCGCAAGACAGGGTCCCACTGAAGCTTTCTTT.